This T cell receptor (beta chain) appears in the sequencing data of a study of shared clonotypes between healthy human individuals. Study context: Each donor had three CD4 naive, three CD4 memory, two CD8 naive and one CD8 memory plate. General observations from the study: How much donors shared clonotypes was expected to be affected by sequencing depth. Relative to memory subsets, naive subsets generally showed larger estimated richness. Blood was the only sampled material, and tissue repertoires likely differ.

Germline V CDR1 and CDR2: ENHRY, SYGVKD. Trimming cost V 0 bases and J 3 bases, with 14 bases left between them. There are 17 residues in the CDR3. Naive CD8 cells were CD45RO-negative, positively selected for CCR7, excluding terminally differentiated effector memory CD45RA+ cells. As regards this clone: Antigen: not known.

The table came from immunoSEQ multiplex PCR; TCRdb's copy has only in-frame clones and leaves some out. This sample yields fewer than 800,000 clones, of which around 90% are seen a single time; approximately 24% belongs to the top ten. The chain recombines TRBV10-3 with TRBJ2-2, with D possibly being TRBD2 (6 bases). The sequence was obtained from a man aged 30-40 years in good health. The sample was naive CD8+ T cells sorted from blood. CDR3 amino acids: CAISESLAHPDTGELFF. DNA of the CDR3: TGTGCCATCAGTGAGTCACTAGCTCACCCGGACACCGGGGAGCTGTTTTTT.